This T cell receptor beta chain was recovered during a study of T cells in localized non-small cell lung cancer. Comments on this clone: Its antigen is not known.

Findings and caveats of the study: Overall survival was longer when the density of T cells in the blood was higher. Tumor showed lower T cell clonality than uninvolved adjacent lung, where it was highest. The appearance of a median roughly 61 of the top 100 tumor clones was seen in adjacent lung.

Libraries were prepared by immunoSEQ multiplex PCR; TCRdb keeps only in-frame clonotypes and omits some of them. Among about 53,000 clones listed, roughly 88% were seen once. This sequence was found in a man aged 40-75 years with stage III lung adenocarcinoma. The sequencing used peripheral blood mononuclear cells, collected before any cancer treatment.

The CDR3: CASQGGQGRTEAFF. Here the CDR3 DNA reads TGTGCCAGCCAGGGGGGGCAGGGGAGGACTGAAGCTTTCTTT. V usage is TRBV28 and J usage is TRBJ1-1; 7 bases are a match to TRBD1. V was clipped by 8 bases and J by 5 bases; unmatched bases: 11. The germline gives CDR1 MDHEN, CDR2 SYDVKM. The CDR3 spans 14 residues. Full variable domain (outside the CDR3, taken from reference TRBV28 and TRBJ1-1): DVKVTQSSRYLVKRTGEKVFLECVQDMDHENMFWYRQDPGLGLRLIYFSYDVKMKEKGDIPEGYSVSREKKERFSLILESASTNQTSMYLCASQGGQGRTEAFFGQGTRLTVV.